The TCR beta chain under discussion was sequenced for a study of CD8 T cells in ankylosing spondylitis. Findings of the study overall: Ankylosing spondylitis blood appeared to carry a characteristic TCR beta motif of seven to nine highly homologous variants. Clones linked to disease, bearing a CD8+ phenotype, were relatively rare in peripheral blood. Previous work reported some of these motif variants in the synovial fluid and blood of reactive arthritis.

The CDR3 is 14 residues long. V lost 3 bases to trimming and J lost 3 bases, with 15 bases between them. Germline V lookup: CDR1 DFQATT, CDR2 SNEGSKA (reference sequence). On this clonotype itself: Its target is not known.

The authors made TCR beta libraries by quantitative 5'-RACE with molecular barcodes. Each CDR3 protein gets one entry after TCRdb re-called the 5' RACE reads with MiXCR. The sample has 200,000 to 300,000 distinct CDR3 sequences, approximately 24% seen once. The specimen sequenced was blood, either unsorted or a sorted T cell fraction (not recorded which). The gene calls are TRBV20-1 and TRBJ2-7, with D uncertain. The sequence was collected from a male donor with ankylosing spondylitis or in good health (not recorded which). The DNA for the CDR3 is TGCAGTGCTAGGGCCCCCGTGCAGATCTACGAGCAGTACTTC. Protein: CSARAPVQIYEQYF.